Listed below are T cell receptor beta chains from one sample, sequenced in a study of T-cell memory formation after mild COVID-19. TCRdb passed the 5' RACE reads through MiXCR, listing each CDR3 protein once. The table has under 300,000 distinct CDR3 sequences, 7% to 10% seen once; the top ten hold 22%. Sequenced material: PBMCs or a T cell subset sorted from them (not recorded which). These receptors were obtained from a man younger than 35 who had mild COVID-19 (a few samples of this study predate the infection). Cell type and time point are not known. Each CDR3 is given with its conserved first and last residue. The order of the fields is D gene, J gene, clone size, CDR3 length, V gene, CDR3 protein, CDR3 DNA. The D gene is left open where the match is weak. For some rows the clone size is stated as once, few or many, or as a class when expanded; others skip it.

TRBD1 | TRBJ2-3 | . | 15 | TRBV6-2/TRBV6-3 | CASSYRQGGTDTQYF | TGTGCCAGCAGTTACCGCCAGGGGGGCACAGATACGCAGTATTTT
. | TRBJ2-1 | few | 17 | TRBV4-2 | CASSQDSAGTFYNEQFF | TGTGCCAGCAGCCAAGATTCGGCGGGTACCTTCTACAATGAGCAGTTCTTC
TRBD2 | TRBJ2-3 | few | 15 | TRBV9 | CASSPRLAGVDTQYF | TGTGCCAGCAGCCCCCGACTAGCGGGGGTGGATACGCAGTATTTT
. | TRBJ1-1 | many | 14 | TRBV6-1 | CASSAGTTNTEAFF | TGTGCCAGCAGTGCGGGCACAACGAACACTGAAGCTTTCTTT
TRBD2 | TRBJ2-5 | . | 17 | TRBV7-6 | CASSPGYERGGRETQYF | TGTGCCAGCAGCCCTGGGTACGAGCGGGGGGGCCGTGAGACCCAGTACTTC
. | TRBJ1-1 | few | 15 | TRBV30 | CAWSPIDRPNTEAFF | TGTGCCTGGAGTCCGATAGACAGGCCGAACACTGAAGCTTTCTTT
. | TRBJ1-3 | few | 15 | TRBV7-2 | CASSLYSFSGNTIYF | TGTGCCAGCAGCTTGTACTCTTTTTCTGGAAACACCATATATTTT
. | TRBJ2-2 | few | 15 | TRBV7-3 | CASSSYPENTGELFF | TGTGCCAGCAGCTCTTATCCGGAAAACACCGGGGAGCTGTTTTTT
TRBD2 | TRBJ2-3 | . | 17 | TRBV20-1 | CSARDPGTSGGRDTQYF | TGCAGTGCTAGAGATCCCGGGACTAGCGGGGGAAGAGATACGCAGTATTTT
TRBD1 | TRBJ2-4 | . | 15 | TRBV6-5 | CASSYSDRGHNIQYF | TGTGCCAGCAGTTACTCGGACAGGGGGCATAACATTCAGTACTTC
. | TRBJ2-3 | many | 15 | TRBV5-1 | CASSWTSGTTDTQYF | TGCGCCAGCAGCTGGACCTCCGGGACCACAGATACGCAGTATTTT
. | TRBJ2-3 | few | 14 | TRBV9 | CASSVVATGDTQYF | TGTGCCAGCAGCGTAGTAGCGACTGGAGATACGCAGTATTTT
. | TRBJ1-1 | . | 14 | TRBV5-1 | CASSPTTDSLEAFF | TGCGCCAGCAGCCCGACTACCGACAGCCTTGAAGCTTTCTTT
. | TRBJ2-7 | many | 14 | TRBV7-6 | CASSSVRGYHEQYF | TGTGCCAGCAGCTCAGTTCGGGGGTACCACGAGCAGTACTTC
. | TRBJ1-1 | few | 13 | TRBV9 | CASSVDMRGLAFF | TGTGCCAGCAGCGTAGATATGCGGGGCTTAGCTTTCTTT
TRBD1 | TRBJ2-5 | many | 16 | TRBV18 | CASSPSTGRPGETQYF | TGTGCCAGCTCACCGTCGACAGGGCGACCGGGGGAGACCCAGTACTTC
TRBD1 | TRBJ1-1 | many | 15 | TRBV20-1 | CSARVQGARWTEAFF | TGCAGTGCTAGGGTTCAGGGGGCGCGGTGGACTGAAGCTTTCTTT
. | TRBJ2-7 | few | 14 | TRBV12-3/TRBV12-4 | CASSFLRFYAEQYF | TGTGCCAGCAGTTTCCTCCGTTTCTACGCCGAGCAGTACTTC
. | TRBJ2-1 | . | 14 | TRBV29-1 | CSVQEQTSYNEQFF | TGCAGCGTTCAAGAACAGACCTCCTACAATGAGCAGTTCTTC
. | TRBJ1-2 | few | 14 | TRBV6-1 | CASRLTGSPYGYTF | TGTGCCAGCAGGCTGACAGGAAGTCCATATGGCTACACCTTC
. | TRBJ2-5 | few | 14 | TRBV15 | CATSEGPPQETQYF | TGTGCCACCAGCGAAGGGCCTCCCCAAGAGACCCAGTACTTC
TRBD1 | TRBJ2-5 | many | 15 | TRBV4-3 | CASSQGPGGQETQYF | TGCGCCAGCAGCCAAGGCCCAGGGGGCCAAGAGACCCAGTACTTC
. | TRBJ2-2 | . | 17 | TRBV6-2/TRBV6-3 | CASSYSTFEGSTGELFF | TGTGCCAGCAGTTACTCTACTTTTGAGGGTAGCACCGGGGAGCTGTTTTTT
. | TRBJ2-3 | few | 17 | TRBV9 | CASSPAMGGPFTDTQYF | TGTGCCAGCAGCCCCGCTATGGGGGGGCCTTTCACAGATACGCAGTATTTT
. | TRBJ2-3 | few | 13 | TRBV20-1 | CSARSDTTDTQYF | TGCAGTGCTAGATCGGACACCACAGATACGCAGTATTTT
. | TRBJ2-4 | many | 15 | TRBV6-1 | CASSGIQGPKNIQYF | TGTGCCAGCAGTGGAATACAGGGTCCCAAAAACATTCAGTACTTC
TRBD1 | TRBJ2-1 | . | 13 | TRBV6-5 | CASRRDRGNEQFF | TGTGCCAGCCGCCGAGACAGGGGAAATGAGCAGTTCTTC
TRBD1 | TRBJ1-2 | . | 14 | TRBV7-6 | CASSLEDRGRGYTF | TGTGCCAGCAGCTTAGAAGACAGGGGGCGAGGCTACACCTTC
. | TRBJ2-3 | . | 13 | TRBV7-9 | CAPRSVGKDTQYF | TGTGCCCCCCGATCGGTCGGGAAAGATACGCAGTATTTT
TRBD2 | TRBJ2-5 | few | 14 | TRBV20-1 | CSALSGGDQETQYF | TGCAGTGCCCTAAGCGGGGGGGACCAAGAGACCCAGTACTTC
TRBD2 | TRBJ2-3 | . | 16 | TRBV28 | CASGSKSGGAGDTQYF | TGTGCCAGCGGATCGAAAAGCGGGGGGGCCGGGGATACGCAGTATTTT
. | TRBJ2-5 | many | 15 | TRBV27 | CASREFGAGGETQYF | TGTGCCAGCAGAGAGTTCGGGGCAGGGGGGGAGACCCAGTACTTC
. | TRBJ2-3 | many | 15 | TRBV7-2 | CASSPARDRTDTQYF | TGTGCCAGCAGTCCCGCCAGGGATCGCACAGATACGCAGTATTTT
. | TRBJ2-4 | . | 15 | TRBV12-3/TRBV12-4 | CASRGGLLAKNIQYF | TGTGCCAGCCGAGGAGGGCTCCTAGCCAAAAACATTCAGTACTTC
TRBD2 | TRBJ2-1 | many | 15 | TRBV6-5 | CASSDRLAGDNEQFF | TGTGCCAGCAGTGACAGACTAGCGGGGGACAATGAGCAGTTCTTC
TRBD2 | TRBJ2-6 | once | 16 | TRBV30 | CAWRQAGGRVANVLTF | TGTGCCTGGAGGCAGGCGGGGGGGCGTGTGGCCAACGTCCTGACTTTC
. | TRBJ1-1 | . | 13 | TRBV11-2 | CASSLMLDTEAFF | TGTGCCAGCAGCTTAATGTTGGACACTGAAGCTTTCTTT
. | TRBJ2-7 | . | 11 | TRBV20-1 | CSARGFHEQYF | TGCAGTGCTAGAGGTTTCCACGAGCAGTACTTC
TRBD2 | TRBJ2-1 | many | 15 | TRBV5-6 | CASSLRQRGNNEQFF | TGTGCCAGCAGCTTGCGCCAGCGGGGGAACAATGAGCAGTTCTTC
TRBD1 | TRBJ2-2 | many | 16 | TRBV9 | CASSPRTGANTGELFF | TGTGCCAGCAGCCCGCGGACAGGGGCGAACACCGGGGAGCTGTTTTTT
. | TRBJ1-5 | few | 14 | TRBV5-6 | CASSLAATDQPQHF | TGTGCCAGCAGCTTGGCAGCAACCGATCAGCCCCAGCATTTT
TRBD1 | TRBJ1-2 | few | 12 | TRBV29-1 | CSVDRGLMYYTF | TGCAGCGTCGACAGGGGACTAATGTACTACACCTTC
. | TRBJ2-1 | many | 14 | TRBV7-8 | CASSPHLQANEQFF | TGTGCCAGCAGCCCCCACCTCCAGGCCAATGAGCAGTTCTTC
. | TRBJ2-5 | . | 12 | TRBV29-1 | CSVEDQGETQYF | TGCAGCGTTGAAGATCAAGGAGAGACCCAGTACTTC
TRBD1 | TRBJ2-7 | many | 15 | TRBV7-2 | CASSRPGQGAYEQYF | TGTGCCAGCAGCCGTCCGGGACAGGGGGCCTACGAGCAGTACTTC
TRBD1 | TRBJ2-3 | . | 13 | TRBV10-3 | CAIRTGGTDTQYF | TGTGCCATCAGGACAGGGGGGACAGATACGCAGTATTTT
TRBD1 | TRBJ2-2 | few | 17 | TRBV19 | CASSISRLRGHTGELFF | TGTGCCAGTAGTATATCTCGCCTCAGGGGGCATACCGGGGAGCTGTTTTTT
. | TRBJ1-2 | few | 15 | TRBV5-6 | CASSTTGTGNYGYTF | TGTGCCAGCAGCACAACCGGGACGGGAAACTATGGCTACACCTTC
TRBD1 | TRBJ2-5 | few | 14 | TRBV28 | CASSRTGVVETQYF | TGTGCCAGCAGTCGAACAGGGGTAGTGGAGACCCAGTACTTC
. | TRBJ2-4 | . | 17 | TRBV11-2 | CASSPGVGGIAKNIQYF | TGTGCCAGCAGCCCAGGGGTTGGGGGCATCGCCAAAAACATTCAGTACTTC
TRBD2 | TRBJ2-5 | . | 15 | TRBV5-1 | CASSLVLAGEETQYF | TGCGCCAGCAGCTTGGTTCTAGCGGGGGAGGAGACCCAGTACTTC
. | TRBJ1-2 | . | 13 | TRBV27 | CASSLRAGYGYTF | TGTGCCAGCAGTTTACGGGCGGGGTATGGCTACACCTTC
. | TRBJ1-2 | few | 9 | TRBV20-1 | CSARDHGLF | TGCAGTGCTAGAGATCATGGCCTCTTC
. | TRBJ2-7 | . | 12 | TRBV29-1 | CSVVQGIYEQYF | TGCAGCGTCGTACAGGGTATCTACGAGCAGTACTTC
. | TRBJ2-3 | . | 16 | TRBV9 | CASSPKVGLGTDTQYF | TGTGCCAGCAGCCCCAAAGTGGGGCTAGGTACAGATACGCAGTATTTT
. | TRBJ2-1 | few | 13 | TRBV19 | CASTSGTNNEQFF | TGTGCCTCCACATCGGGAACCAACAATGAGCAGTTCTTC
TRBD1 | TRBJ2-3 | many | 17 | TRBV3-1 | CASSQDPRQGATDTQYF | TGTGCCAGCAGCCAAGATCCGCGACAGGGGGCGACAGATACGCAGTATTTT
. | TRBJ1-1 | . | 11 | TRBV5-6 | CASSSTHGAFF | TGTGCCAGCAGCTCGACACATGGAGCTTTCTTT
. | TRBJ2-2 | many | 13 | TRBV9 | CASSDSGRGELFF | TGTGCCAGCAGCGACTCCGGGCGAGGGGAGCTGTTTTTT